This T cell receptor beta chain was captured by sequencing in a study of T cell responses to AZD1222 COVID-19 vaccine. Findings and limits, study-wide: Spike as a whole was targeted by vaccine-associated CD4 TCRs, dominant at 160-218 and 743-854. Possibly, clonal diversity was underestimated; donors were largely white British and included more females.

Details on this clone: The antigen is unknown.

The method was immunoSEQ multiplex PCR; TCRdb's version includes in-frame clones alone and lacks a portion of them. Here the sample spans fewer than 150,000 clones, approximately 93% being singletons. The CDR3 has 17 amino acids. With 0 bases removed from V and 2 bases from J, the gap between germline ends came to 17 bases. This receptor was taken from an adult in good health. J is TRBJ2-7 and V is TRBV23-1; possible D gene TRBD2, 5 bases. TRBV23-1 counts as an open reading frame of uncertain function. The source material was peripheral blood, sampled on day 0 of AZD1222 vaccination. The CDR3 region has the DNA TGCGCCAGCAGTCAATCTCGTTTAGGGAGTGGGGCCTACGAGCAGTACTTC. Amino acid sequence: CASSQSRLGSGAYEQYF.